The 8 T cell receptor beta chains reported below all come from one sample, sequenced in a study of blood T cell repertoires in COVID-19. Some clones are missing from TCRdb's copy, which holds only in-frame ones; the method was immunoSEQ multiplex PCR. The sample carries around 63,000 clones, about 87% recorded once. Sequenced sample: peripheral blood. The receptors shown here come from a man in his 60s with acute or convalescent COVID-19.

The V call is TRBV7-2, the J call TRBJ1-5; D unresolved. Germline CDR1 reads SGHTA; CDR2 reads FQGNSA. This CDR3 has 14 residues. V shed 5 bases and J shed 1 base, with 9 bases lying between them. The DNA for the CDR3 is TGTGCCAGCAGCCCAAACGGGAGCAATCAGCCCCAGCATTTT. It is translated as CASSPNGSNQPQHF.

The rearrangement links TRBV9 to TRBJ1-2; D gene ambiguous. The CDR3 spans 12 residues. CDR1 SGDLS and CDR2 YYNGEE come from the germline V gene. Trimming shortened V by 4 bases and J by 4 bases, and 8 bases separated the two germline ends. CDR3 DNA sequence: TGTGCCAGCAGCATTGGCAGCTATGGCTACACCTTC. Its translation: CASSIGSYGYTF. The full variable domain, its missing parts supplied by reference TRBV9 and TRBJ1-2, is DSGVTQTPKHLITATGQRVTLRCSPRSGDLSVYWYQQSLDQGLQFLIQYYNGEERAKGNILERFSAQQFPDLHSELNLSSLELGDSALYFCASSIGSYGYTFGSGTRLTVV.

The chain uses TRBV5-1 and TRBJ1-4; 10 bases align to TRBD1. V trimming: 4 bases; J trimming: 11 bases; junction bases outside the gene matches: 5. The CDR3 covers 13 residues. Germline CDR1 is SGHRS and CDR2 is YFSETQ. The CDR3 loop is CASSQGQGWKLFF. The CDR3 DNA follows: TGCGCCAGCAGCCAGGGACAGGGGTGGAAACTGTTTTTT.

The chain combines TRBV2 with TRBJ1-5, with a tentative D call TRBD1 (5 bases). Germline-derived CDR1 and CDR2 are SNHLY and FYNNEI. V lost 4 bases and J 9 bases, leaving 16 bases between the germline ends. There are 14 residues in the CDR3. The CDR3 DNA is TGTGCCAGCAGTGCTTCAGGGCCCAGGGTGCCCCAGCATTTT. The encoded protein is CASSASGPRVPQHF.

The chain links TRBV5-1 to TRBJ1-2; 7 nucleotides align to TRBD1. V was clipped by 0 bases and J by 3 bases; unmatched bases: 5. The length of the CDR3 is 15 residues. The germline V gene has CDR1 SGHRS and CDR2 YFSETQ. Here the CDR3 reads CASSLVGQLYYGYTF. The CDR3, as DNA: TGCGCCAGCAGCTTGGTGGGACAGCTCTACTATGGCTACACCTTC.

The V call is TRBV19, the J call TRBJ1-4; D possibly corresponds to TRBD1 (5 bases). Germline V lookup: CDR1 LNHDA, CDR2 SQIVND (reference sequence). The length of the CDR3 is 15 residues. Between the trimmed V and J ends, which lost 5 bases and 0 bases, there was a span of 10 bases. Written as DNA, the CDR3 is TGTGCCAGTAGTCTCCAAGGGGCAACTAATGAAAAACTGTTTTTT. Translation: CASSLQGATNEKLFF.

This chain connects TRBV9 to TRBJ2-2, with 9 bases aligning to TRBD1. Germline values: CDR1 SGDLS, CDR2 YYNGEE. Trimming cost V 3 bases and J 6 bases; bases outside gene matches: 3. This CDR3 has 14 amino acids. The CDR3 protein is CASSGTGGSGELFF. The CDR3 DNA reads as TGTGCCAGCAGCGGAACAGGGGGCTCCGGGGAGCTGTTTTTT. The full variable domain, its missing parts supplied by reference TRBV9 and TRBJ2-2, is DSGVTQTPKHLITATGQRVTLRCSPRSGDLSVYWYQQSLDQGLQFLIQYYNGEERAKGNILERFSAQQFPDLHSELNLSSLELGDSALYFCASSGTGGSGELFFGEGSRLTVL.

This rearrangement joins TRBV9 to TRBJ2-5; TRBD2 agrees at 10 bases. J lost 4 bases, V lost 0 bases, and 6 bases had no gene match. The CDR3 spans 16 residues. Germline V gene lookup returns CDR1 SGDLS and CDR2 YYNGEE. CDR3 sequence reads: CASSVGVSGGIETQYF. CDR3 DNA sequence: TGTGCCAGCAGCGTAGGAGTTAGCGGGGGGATAGAGACCCAGTACTTC.